This TCR beta chain was profiled in a study of Graves' ophthalmopathy and Graves' hyperthyroidism. Study-wide context: Peripheral blood collection took place at initial diagnosis, before any treatment. Findings and caveats of the study: Blood samples also showed most expanded thyroid clonotypes exceeding 0.001 frequency.

RNA transcripts served as template for amplifying TCR beta CDR3 sequences. A first-round RT-PCR used HTBI primers, followed by a second-round multiplex PCR. In TCRdb, the multiplex PCR reads were re-called with MiXCR into one record per CDR3 protein. The repertoire holds approximately 640,000 distinct CDR3 sequences, with roughly 41% as singletons. A duration under 3 months, NOSPECS ≥4, CAS ≥3 and moderate-to-severe activity characterized the donors with ophthalmopathy. Clinical symptoms and serum thyroxine were used for diagnosis; TRAb, thyroid ultrasound and orbital computed tomography were also relied on. Germline-derived CDR1 and CDR2 are WSHSY and SAAADI. The CDR3 has 13 residues. Trimming took 6 bases from V and 7 from J, leaving 13 bases between them. To note about this clonotype: The target antigen is unknown.

The chain is built from TRBV10-2 and TRBJ1-5; a weak D match, TRBD1 (5 bases). The sample was peripheral blood. The TCR comes from an adult man with Graves' ophthalmopathy. This CDR3 is CASSQAQGQPQHF. CDR3 in DNA: TGCGCCAGCAGCCAAGCTCAGGGCCAGCCCCAGCATTTT.